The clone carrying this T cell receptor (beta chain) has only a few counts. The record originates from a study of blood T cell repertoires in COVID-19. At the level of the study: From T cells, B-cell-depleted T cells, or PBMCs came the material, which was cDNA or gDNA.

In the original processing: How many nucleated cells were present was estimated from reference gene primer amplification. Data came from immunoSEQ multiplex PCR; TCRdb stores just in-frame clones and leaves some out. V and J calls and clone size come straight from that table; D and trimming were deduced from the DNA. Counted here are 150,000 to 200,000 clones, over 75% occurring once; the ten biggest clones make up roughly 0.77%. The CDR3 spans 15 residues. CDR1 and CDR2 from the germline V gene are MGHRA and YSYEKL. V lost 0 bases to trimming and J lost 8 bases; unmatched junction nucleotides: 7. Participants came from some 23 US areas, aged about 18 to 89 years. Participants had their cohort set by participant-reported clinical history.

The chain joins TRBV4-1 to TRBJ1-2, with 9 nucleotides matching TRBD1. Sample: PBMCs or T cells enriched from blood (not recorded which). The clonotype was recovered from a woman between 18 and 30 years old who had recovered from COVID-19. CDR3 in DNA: TGCGCCAGCAGCCAAGAGCCCGGGACAGGGAGCGGCTACACCTTC. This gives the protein CASSQEPGTGSGYTF.